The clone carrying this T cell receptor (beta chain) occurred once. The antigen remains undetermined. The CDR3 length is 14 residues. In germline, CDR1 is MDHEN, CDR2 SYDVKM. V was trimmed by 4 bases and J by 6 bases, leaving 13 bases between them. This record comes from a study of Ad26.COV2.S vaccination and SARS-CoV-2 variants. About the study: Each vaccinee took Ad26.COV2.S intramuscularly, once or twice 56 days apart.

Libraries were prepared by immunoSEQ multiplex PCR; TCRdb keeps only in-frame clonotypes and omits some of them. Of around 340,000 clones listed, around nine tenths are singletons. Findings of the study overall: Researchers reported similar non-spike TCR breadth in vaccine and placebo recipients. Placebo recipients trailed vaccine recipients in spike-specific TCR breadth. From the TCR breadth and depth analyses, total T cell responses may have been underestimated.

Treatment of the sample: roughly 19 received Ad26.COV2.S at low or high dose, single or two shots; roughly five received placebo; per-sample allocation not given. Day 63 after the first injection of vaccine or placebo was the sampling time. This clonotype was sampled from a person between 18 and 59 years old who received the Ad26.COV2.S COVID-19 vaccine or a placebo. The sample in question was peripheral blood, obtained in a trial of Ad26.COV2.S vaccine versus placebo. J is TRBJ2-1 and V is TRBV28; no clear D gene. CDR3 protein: CASSSRVRSNEQFF. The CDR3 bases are TGTGCCAGCAGTTCGAGAGTGAGAAGCAATGAGCAGTTCTTC.